A single count supports the clone carrying this T cell receptor beta chain. The repertoire was sequenced with immunoSEQ multiplex PCR; TCRdb's copy has only in-frame clones and lacks some. Of approximately 2.4 million clones in the sample, around 95% are singletons; the top ten hold 0.13%. The source of the sample is a study of shared clonotypes between healthy human individuals. CDR3 length: 18 amino acids. The V gene lost 4 bases and the J gene lost 5 bases, with 25 bases spanning the gap. Germline V CDR1 and CDR2: SGDLS, YYNGEE. The rearrangement uses TRBV9 and TRBJ2-1; D gene ambiguous. This TCR derives from a man aged 18 to 30 in good health. Sample: naive CD4+ T cells sorted from blood. The subset here: CD45RA+ positively selected. The CDR3 here is CASSPIAPWTREDNEQFF. The CDR3 DNA is TGTGCCAGCAGCCCTATAGCCCCGTGGACGCGAGAAGACAATGAGCAGTTCTTC.